The 13 T cell receptor beta chains below all came from one sample that was sequenced in a study of T cell responses to AZD1222 COVID-19 vaccine. Measured with immunoSEQ multiplex PCR; TCRdb has only the in-frame clones, and not every one. The sample lists about 88,000 clones; roughly 89% were seen once. The sequencing used peripheral blood, collected on day 0 of AZD1222 vaccination. Receptors were obtained from an adult in good health.

This chain joins TRBV20-1 and TRBJ1-1, with D maybe TRBD1 (6 bases). The V end was cut by 3 bases, the J end by 10 bases, with 15 bases between. Germline V CDR1 and CDR2: DFQATT, SNEGSKA (reference sequence). The CDR3 sequence is 12 residues long. The CDR3 DNA sequence: TGCAGTGCTAGTAGGGCAGGGGAAGCAGCTTTCTTT. The encoded protein is CSASRAGEAAFF.

The chain joins TRBV30 to TRBJ1-5; D gene unclear. From germline, CDR1 is GTSNPN and CDR2 SVGIG (reference sequence). V lost 1 base and J 3 bases, leaving 7 bases between the germline ends. The length of the CDR3 is 13 residues. CDR3 bases: TGTGCCTGGAGTGAGGCATTCAATCAGCCCCAGCATTTT. Translating it yields CAWSEAFNQPQHF.

V and J are TRBV10-3 and TRBJ1-1; TRBD1 might be the D (6 bases). This CDR3 has 13 residues. CDR1 is ENHRY, CDR2 SYGVKD, per germline. Deletions cut 7 bases from V and 4 bases from J, with 13 bases between. The CDR3 reads CAIKNSGATEAFF. CDR3 sequence (DNA): TGTGCCATCAAAAACTCAGGGGCCACTGAAGCTTTCTTT.

The chain has TRBV6-2 or TRBV6-3 and TRBJ2-5; 8 bases map to TRBD2. V dropped 0 bases and J dropped 0; count of bases not matched to a gene: 6. The germline CDR1 and CDR2 sequences are MNHEY and SVGEGT. CDR3 size: 17 residues. In DNA form, the CDR3 reads TGTGCCAGCAGTTACTCTAGGGCGGGGGGCTACCAAGAGACCCAGTACTTC. It codes for CASSYSRAGGYQETQYF.

The chain employs TRBV19 and TRBJ2-7, with 7 bases lining up with TRBD2. The CDR3 runs to 16 residues. The germline V gene encodes CDR1 LNHDA and CDR2 SQIVND (reference sequence). V gave up 0 bases and J gave up 0 bases; unmatched junction bases: 5. CDR3 nucleotides: TGTGCCAGTAGTATAGATCTTGGCGGGGGCTCCTACGAGCAGTACTTC. Translating it yields CASSIDLGGGSYEQYF.

The chain's CDR3 is CASSQVGQGRPYNSPLHF. The CDR3 DNA follows: TGTGCCAGCAGCCAAGTAGGACAGGGGCGCCCCTATAATTCACCCCTCCACTTT. The chain employs TRBV3-1 (or the pseudogene TRBV3-2) and TRBJ1-6; 9 bases line up with TRBD1. Germline assignment: CDR1 LGHDT and CDR2 YNNKEL (reference sequence). V dropped 1 base and J dropped 2; count of bases not matched to a gene: 6. This CDR3 contains 18 residues.

The rearrangement uses TRBV7-3 and TRBJ1-2; D call uncertain. This CDR3 contains 13 residues. Germline loops: CDR1 SGHTA, CDR2 FQGTGA. Trimming removed 0 bases at V and 4 bases at J, with 6 bases between. CDR3 protein: CASSLTSVYGYTF. CDR3 in DNA: TGTGCCAGCAGCTTAACGTCCGTCTATGGCTACACCTTC. The full variable domain, with the rest looked up from reference TRBV7-3 and TRBJ1-2, is GAGVSQTPSNKVTEKGKYVELRCDPISGHTALYWYRQSLGQGPEFLIYFQGTGAADDSGLPNDRFFAVRPEGSVSTLKIQRTERGDSAVYLCASSLTSVYGYTFGSGTRLTVV.

The chain links TRBV27 to TRBJ1-1; D perhaps matches TRBD1 (5 bases). Germline loops: CDR1 MNHEY, CDR2 SMNVEV (reference sequence). CDR3 length equals 14 residues. Trimming pared 4 bases from V and 4 bases from J, leaving 13 bases between. The CDR3 is CASSSPGRVTEAFF. CDR3 in DNA: TGTGCCAGCAGTTCTCCAGGGCGAGTCACTGAAGCTTTCTTT.

This chain joins TRBV19 and TRBJ1-2, with 8 bases that match TRBD1. This CDR3 spans 15 amino acids. V lost 6 bases and J lost 4; bases outside the gene matches: 10. Looked up from germline, CDR1 is LNHDA and CDR2 is SQIVND (reference sequence). The CDR3 is CASSLTTGEGYGYTF. CDR3 nucleotide sequence: TGTGCCAGTAGCCTAACGACAGGGGAGGGCTATGGCTACACCTTC.

The chain carries TRBV7-8 and TRBJ2-3; TRBD1 aligns across 9 bases. J was trimmed by 3 bases and V by 7 bases; bases with no gene match: 11. The CDR3 contains 16 residues. CDR1 is SGHVS, CDR2 FQNEAQ, per germline. The CDR3 DNA reads TGTGCCAGCATCAACCGGGACAGGGTTGGAACAGATACGCAGTATTTT. Translated, it gives CASINRDRVGTDTQYF. The variable domain in full, completed from reference TRBV7-8 and TRBJ2-3, reads GAGVSQSPRYKVAKRGQDVALRCDPISGHVSLFWYQQALGQGPEFLTYFQNEAQLDKSGLPSDRFFAERPEGSVSTLKIQRTQQEDSAVYLCASINRDRVGTDTQYFGPGTRLTVL.

The rearrangement joins TRBV5-4 to TRBJ1-2; possible D gene TRBD1, 5 bases. The CDR3 length is 15 residues. The germline V and J ends were trimmed by 2 bases and 6 bases, with 17 bases remaining between them. From germline, CDR1 is SGHNT and CDR2 YYREEE (reference sequence). DNA of the CDR3: TGTGCCAGCAGCTTCTACAGAGGGGCGCGGGATGGCTACACCTTC. Protein sequence: CASSFYRGARDGYTF.

V gene TRBV27 combines with J gene TRBJ2-1, with 11 nucleotides matching TRBD2. Unmatched junction bases numbered 5, after V lost 3 bases and J lost 7 bases. CDR3 size: 15 residues. Germline lookup yields CDR1 MNHEY and CDR2 SMNVEV (reference sequence). The CDR3 DNA follows: TGTGCCAGCAGTTTCCGAGCTAGCGGGGGGAATGAGCAGTTCTTC. Residues: CASSFRASGGNEQFF.

The chain couples TRBV6-5 to TRBJ1-1; D might be TRBD1 (5 bases). Deletions cut 0 bases from V and 13 bases from J, with 12 bases between. This CDR3 contains 12 residues. Germline assignment: CDR1 MNHEY and CDR2 SVGAGI. The CDR3 loop reads CASSYSGTRVFF. CDR3 coding DNA: TGTGCCAGCAGTTACTCGGGGACCCGGGTTTTCTTT.